Listed here are 18 T cell receptor beta chains from one sample, sequenced in a study of blood T cells in healthy people across ages. The use of a sample-barcoded 5' primer and a J-beta primer mix characterized a second PCR of about 7 to 12 cycles. TCRdb processed the 5' RACE reads anew with MiXCR; each CDR3 protein has one entry. The sample shows more than 750,000 distinct CDR3 sequences, 29% of them seen only once. These data also featured in a second study, about T cells of mothers and their children.

Sequencing used blood. Source of these receptors: a woman aged 40 to 50 in good health.

This clonotype has only a few counts. The rearrangement links TRBV6-1 to TRBJ2-5, with TRBD2 as a possible D gene (7 bases). The CDR3 has 15 amino acids. Deletions cut 6 bases from V and 5 bases from J, with 19 bases between. Germline assignment: CDR1 MNHNS and CDR2 SASEGT. The DNA for the CDR3 is TGTGCCAGCAGGCACTGTGGGGGGGCGAGGGAGACCCAGTACTTC. It specifies CASRHCGGARETQYF.

This clonotype showed up just a few times. This sequence joins TRBV15 and TRBJ1-1, with TRBD1 matching over 7 bases. V shed 5 bases and J 7 bases; nucleotides not matched to a gene: 4. The CDR3 consists of 12 residues. The germline V gene has CDR1 LNHNV and CDR2 YYDKDF (reference sequence). The CDR3 sequence is CATSLQGREAFF. As DNA, the CDR3 is TGTGCCACCAGCCTACAGGGGCGTGAAGCTTTCTTT.

The J gene is TRBJ2-1, the V gene TRBV20-1, with TRBD1 matching 9 bases. The CDR3 sequence is 12 residues long. Trimming at V came to 6 bases and at J to 10 bases, leaving 7 bases not matched to a gene. Per germline, CDR1 DFQATT and CDR2 SNEGSKA (reference sequence). Written as DNA, the CDR3 is TGCAGTGCCCTAGGGACAGGGCAGGAGCAGTTCTTC. Protein product: CSALGTGQEQFF.

This clonotype came up many times. The chain links TRBV10-3 to TRBJ2-5; D possibly corresponds to TRBD2 (6 bases). In germline, CDR1 is ENHRY, CDR2 SYGVKD. The CDR3 is 14 amino acids. V lost 0 bases and J lost 7, with 12 bases in between. CDR3 region: CAISESGLMATQYF. The CDR3 nucleotides read TGTGCCATCAGTGAGTCAGGACTAATGGCGACCCAGTACTTC.

This clonotype was found many times. V usage is TRBV28 and J usage is TRBJ2-7; 7 bases map to TRBD2. This CDR3 has 14 amino acids. Germline V gene data show CDR1 as MDHEN and CDR2 as SYDVKM. The trim removed 5 bases at V and 4 bases at J, leaving 8 bases unmatched. Here the CDR3 DNA reads TGTGCCAGCAGTGATGCGGGGGAAGTTTACGAGCAGTACTTC. Encoded protein: CASSDAGEVYEQYF.

This chain links TRBV7-8 with TRBJ1-5; the match to TRBD1 covers 7 bases. Germline-derived CDR1 and CDR2 are SGHVS and FQNEAQ. The CDR3 covers 15 residues. Unmatched junction bases numbered 7, after V lost 2 bases and J lost 6 bases. Here the CDR3 reads CASSLLTGDSQPQHF. CDR3 bases: TGTGCCAGCAGCTTACTAACAGGGGACAGTCAGCCCCAGCATTTT.

This clonotype was observed a few times. This rearrangement joins TRBV29-1 to TRBJ2-1, with 12 positions matching TRBD2. The J segment lost 9 bases and the V segment lost 4 bases, leaving 10 bases of the junction unmatched. Germline lookup yields CDR1 SQVTM and CDR2 ANQGSEA. This CDR3 is 15 amino acids long. CDR3 DNA sequence: TGCAGCGTTGTGACTAGCGGGGGAAGTAACGGTGAGCAGTTCTTC. Protein: CSVVTSGGSNGEQFF.

This chain connects TRBV7-2 to TRBJ2-7; possibly TRBD2 for D (7 bases). Trimming stripped 4 bases from V and 6 bases from J, with 19 bases between. The CDR3 sequence is 15 residues long. CDR1 is SGHTA and CDR2 is FQGNSA in the germline V gene. CDR3 in amino acids: CASSSAGTQRGEQYF. The CDR3 DNA reads as TGTGCCAGCAGCTCGGCCGGGACACAGCGGGGCGAGCAGTACTTC.

There are a few counts of this clonotype. This chain links TRBV5-1 with TRBJ1-5; 9 bases fit TRBD1. Germline assignment: CDR1 SGHRS and CDR2 YFSETQ. V lost 4 bases and J lost 5; bases outside the gene matches: 7. The CDR3 has 15 residues. This CDR3 is CASSATGGRDQPQHF. The CDR3 DNA reads TGCGCCAGCAGCGCTACAGGGGGCCGGGATCAGCCCCAGCATTTT.

Only one count was recorded for this clonotype. The V gene is TRBV12-3 or TRBV12-4, the J gene TRBJ2-7, with D maybe TRBD2 (7 bases). The CDR3 covers 13 residues. V was clipped by 6 bases and J by 7 bases, with 16 bases between them. The CDR3 DNA sequence: TGTGCCAGCAGACGGGGGGCCAACAATGAGCAGTACTTC. It yields the protein CASRRGANNEQYF.

This clonotype was recorded only once. Being one base from a much bigger clone, this may be a read error. The chain employs TRBV24-1 and TRBJ2-5, with D unresolved. The ends were cut back, 0 bases at V and 2 bases at J, with 15 bases in the middle. This CDR3 comprises 17 residues. The V gene's germline CDR1 is KGHDR and CDR2 SFDVKD. Written as DNA, the CDR3 is TGTGCCACCAGTGATTTGTCTTCTCCGAACTCGCAAGAGACCCAGTACTTC. Its translation is CATSDLSSPNSQETQYF.

This clonotype has ten or more counts. The rearrangement links TRBV15 to TRBJ2-7, with D hard to call. The V gene's germline CDR1 is LNHNV and CDR2 YYDKDF (reference sequence). Deletions cut 0 bases from V and 0 bases from J, with 6 bases between. The CDR3 totals 14 residues. The CDR3 here is CATSRDGNSYEQYF. The CDR3, as DNA: TGTGCCACCAGCAGAGATGGCAACTCCTACGAGCAGTACTTC. Drawing the rest from reference TRBV15 and TRBJ2-7, the complete variable domain is DAMVIQNPRYQVTQFGKPVTLSCSQTLNHNVMYWYQQKSSQAPKLLFHYYDKDFNNEADTPDNFQSRRPNTSFCFLDIRSPGLGDTAMYLCATSRDGNSYEQYFGPGTRLTVT.

This clonotype was seen many times. The J gene is TRBJ1-2, the V gene TRBV2, with D hard to call. Trimming took 0 bases from V and 4 from J, leaving 12 bases between them. CDR3 length: 15 residues. Looked up from germline, CDR1 is SNHLY and CDR2 is FYNNEI. This CDR3 reads CASSEAGFSGYGYTF. Written as DNA, the CDR3 is TGTGCCAGCAGTGAAGCGGGGTTCAGTGGCTATGGCTACACCTTC. Looking up the rest from reference TRBV2 and TRBJ1-2 gives the full variable domain: EPEVTQTPSHQVTQMGQEVILRCVPISNHLYFYWYRQILGQKVEFLVSFYNNEISEKSEIFDDQFSVERPDGSNFTLKIRSTKLEDSAMYFCASSEAGFSGYGYTFGSGTRLTVV.

This clonotype was found a few times. V and J are TRBV11-2 and TRBJ1-1; 8 nucleotides align to TRBD1. Per germline, CDR1 SGHAT and CDR2 FQNNGV. There are 14 residues in the CDR3. V gave up 5 bases and J gave up 7 bases; unmatched junction bases: 9. The CDR3 sequence is CASSPLGTGLEAFF. The CDR3 bases are TGTGCCAGCAGCCCCCTTGGGACAGGCCTTGAAGCTTTCTTT.

V and J are TRBV20-1 and TRBJ2-3, with D possibly being TRBD1 or TRBD2 (5 bases each). The CDR3 runs to 14 residues. Germline loops: CDR1 DFQATT, CDR2 SNEGSKA (reference sequence). V was shortened by 3 bases and J by 2 bases, with 12 bases between the two germline ends. CDR3 coding DNA: TGCAGTGCTAGGGGGGTAACCAACACAGATACGCAGTATTTT. Its translation is CSARGVTNTDTQYF.

This CDR3 reads CAWSVQYNQPQHF. The CDR3 DNA is TGTGCCTGGAGTGTCCAATATAATCAGCCCCAGCATTTT. The V call is TRBV30, the J call TRBJ1-5, with no clear D. Trimming pared 0 bases from V and 4 bases from J, leaving 7 bases between. This CDR3 is built from 13 residues. Germline CDR1 GTSNPN, CDR2 SVGIG (reference sequence).

This rearrangement joins TRBV6-6 to TRBJ2-3, with D perhaps TRBD2 (6 bases). This CDR3 spans 15 amino acids. Looked up from germline, CDR1 is MNHNY and CDR2 is SVGAGI (reference sequence). Trimming stripped 6 bases from V and 1 base from J, with 14 bases between. The DNA for the CDR3 is TGTGCCAGCAGGGGGGGTGGAATTGGCACAGATACGCAGTATTTT. This sequence encodes CASRGGGIGTDTQYF.

This clonotype was picked up a small number of times. The J gene is TRBJ2-2, the V gene TRBV6-5, with D hard to call. CDR1 MNHEY and CDR2 SVGAGI come from the germline V gene. Trimming took off 4 bases at V and 2 bases at J, with 8 bases between the two ends. The CDR3 sequence is 14 residues long. The CDR3 nucleotides read TGTGCCAGCAGTTTGGACGTAAACACCGGGGAGCTGTTTTTT. It specifies CASSLDVNTGELFF.